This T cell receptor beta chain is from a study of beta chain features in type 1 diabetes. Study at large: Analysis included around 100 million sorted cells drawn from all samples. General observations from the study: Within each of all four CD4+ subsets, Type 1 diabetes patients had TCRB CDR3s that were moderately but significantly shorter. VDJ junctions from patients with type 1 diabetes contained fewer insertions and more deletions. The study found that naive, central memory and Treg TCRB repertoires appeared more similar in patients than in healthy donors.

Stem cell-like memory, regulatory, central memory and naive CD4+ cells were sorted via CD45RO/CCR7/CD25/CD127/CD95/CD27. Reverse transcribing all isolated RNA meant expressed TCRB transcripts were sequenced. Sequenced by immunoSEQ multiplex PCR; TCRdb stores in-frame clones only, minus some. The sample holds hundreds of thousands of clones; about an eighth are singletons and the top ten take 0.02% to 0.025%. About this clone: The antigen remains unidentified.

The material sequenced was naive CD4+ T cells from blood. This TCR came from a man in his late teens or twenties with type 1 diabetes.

DNA of the CDR3: TGTGCCAGCATGGCTAGCGGGGCCACCGCTGACGAGTATTTT. This gives the protein CASMASGATADEYF. V and J are TRBV27 and TRBJ2-3, with TRBD2 matching 9 bases. CDR1 is MNHEY and CDR2 is SMNVEV in the germline V gene (reference sequence). The V gene end was trimmed by 7 bases and the J gene end by 13 bases; junction bases not matched to a gene: 15. The CDR3 is 14 amino acids.